This section outlines one T cell receptor beta chain sequence together with its context. This CDR3 region has 12 residues. Deletions cut 6 bases from V and 4 bases from J, with 10 bases between. The germline CDR1 and CDR2 sequences are SGHAT and FQDESV (reference sequence). The data originate from a study of blood T cell repertoires in COVID-19. For the study at large: Samples taken during acute and convalescent COVID-19 were collected in the United States, Italy and Spain. Sample material is recorded as cDNA or gDNA derived from T cells, B-cell-depleted T cells, or PBMCs.

Authors' processing steps: Reference gene primer amplification in the assay estimated nucleated cell counts. Only in-frame clones appear in the TCRdb table, and some are missing; sequencing was by immunoSEQ multiplex PCR. D and trimming come from the DNA, and the V and J calls and clone size come from that table. Among 210,000 or so clones listed, about 88% were seen once. Specimen: peripheral blood. The receptor comes from a man in his forties or fifties with active or convalescent COVID-19. V gene TRBV11-1 combines with J gene TRBJ2-7; D not certain. CDR3 DNA sequence: TGTGCCAGCAGACACAGTGCGTACGAGCAGTACTTC. Amino acid sequence: CASRHSAYEQYF.